This T cell receptor beta chain is from a study of CD8+ T cells in alopecia areata. RNA extraction was followed by reverse transcription into cDNA, which acted as the sequencing template. Profiled with immunoSEQ multiplex PCR; TCRdb holds only in-frame clones, not every one. Of around 150,000 clones listed, around 62% are singletons. This CDR3 region has 13 residues. Germline V lookup: CDR1 MDHEN, CDR2 SYDVKM. With 6 bases removed from V and 2 bases from J, the gap between germline ends came to 8 bases. CD4+ and CD8+ T cells were sorted from PBMCs. This TCR came from a human donor in good health. This chain connects TRBV28 to TRBJ2-1, with D hard to call. Material: CD8+ T cells sorted from blood. As DNA, the CDR3 is TGTGCCAGCAGGGTATTTGCCTACAATGAGCAGTTCTTC. Amino acids: CASRVFAYNEQFF.